Given below is one T cell receptor (beta chain) in context. The antigen is undetermined. The CDR3 length is 17 residues. After removal of 5 bases from V and 6 bases from J, the junction contained 12 bases not matched to a gene. Per germline, CDR1 LNHDA and CDR2 SQIVND (reference sequence). This specimen belongs to a study of T cell repertoires in cytomegalovirus infection. Study-level results: People with CMV and the relevant HLA were identified by cumulative public TCR beta family frequency. CMV-specific TCR beta clonotypes restricted by HLA-C dominated the ex vivo response.

TCRdb reprocessed the reads via MiXCR and lists one record per CDR3 protein. The repertoire has approximately 990,000 distinct CDR3 sequences, 31% of them found once; the top ten carry under 15%. The material was cultured CD8+ T cells from PBMCs, obtained from culture after CMV antigen stimulation. This receptor was identified in a human donor in good health (CMV status not recorded). Some clones in this sample may be carry-over from other donors' samples. V is TRBV19 and J is TRBJ2-1, with 11 nucleotides matching TRBD2. CDR3 sequence reads: CASSPWVAGGLGNEQFF. As DNA, the CDR3 is TGTGCCAGTAGTCCTTGGGTAGCGGGGGGGTTAGGCAATGAGCAGTTCTTC. Complete variable domain (other parts from reference TRBV19 and TRBJ2-1): DGGITQSPKYLFRKEGQNVTLSCEQNLNHDAMYWYRQDPGQGLRLIYYSQIVNDFQKGDIAEGYSVSREKKESFPLTVTSAQKNPTAFYLCASSPWVAGGLGNEQFFGPGTRLTVL.